This TCR beta chain originates from a study of PD-1 blockade in classical Hodgkin lymphoma. A note on this clone: The antigen is unknown.

General study findings and limits: TCR diversity at baseline was reported to be reduced in newly diagnosed patients relative to healthy donors.

The CDR3 consists of 12 residues. Germline values: CDR1 SGHRS, CDR2 YFSETQ. The V and J ends lost 1 base and 8 bases respectively, with 7 bases between them. Specified time point: cycle 4 day 1 (C4D1), after about 6 weeks of nivolumab. After autologous stem cell transplantation all patients relapsed, and prior brentuximab vedotin exposure differed between cohorts. Method: immunoSEQ multiplex PCR; TCRdb's copy keeps in-frame clones and lacks some. The table includes tens of thousands of clones, around 87% detected once. This sample comprised peripheral blood mononuclear cells (PBMCs), obtained before the fourth cycle of nivolumab. The receptor's source is a human donor with classical Hodgkin lymphoma. The chain employs TRBV5-1 and TRBJ2-1; no clear D gene. This CDR3 is CASSLIGDEQFF. CDR3 sequence (DNA): TGCGCCAGCAGCTTGATAGGAGATGAGCAGTTCTTC. Drawing the rest from reference TRBV5-1 and TRBJ2-1, the complete variable domain is KAGVTQTPRYLIKTRGQQVTLSCSPISGHRSVSWYQQTPGQGLQFLFEYFSETQRNKGNFPGRFSGRQFSNSRSEMNVSTLELGDSALYLCASSLIGDEQFFGPGTRLTVL.